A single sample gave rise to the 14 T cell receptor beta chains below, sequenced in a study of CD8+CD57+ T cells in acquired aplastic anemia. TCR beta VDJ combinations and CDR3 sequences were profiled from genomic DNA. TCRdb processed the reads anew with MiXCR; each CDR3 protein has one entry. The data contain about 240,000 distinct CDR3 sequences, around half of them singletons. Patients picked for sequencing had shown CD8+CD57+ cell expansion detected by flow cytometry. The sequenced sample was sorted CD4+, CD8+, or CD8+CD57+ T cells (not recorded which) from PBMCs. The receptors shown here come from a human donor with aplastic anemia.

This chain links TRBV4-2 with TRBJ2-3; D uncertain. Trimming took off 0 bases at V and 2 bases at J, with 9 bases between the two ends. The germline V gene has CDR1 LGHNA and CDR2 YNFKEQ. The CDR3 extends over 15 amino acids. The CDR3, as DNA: TGTGCCAGCAGCCAAGATGTTAGGTACACAGATACGCAGTATTTT. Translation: CASSQDVRYTDTQYF.

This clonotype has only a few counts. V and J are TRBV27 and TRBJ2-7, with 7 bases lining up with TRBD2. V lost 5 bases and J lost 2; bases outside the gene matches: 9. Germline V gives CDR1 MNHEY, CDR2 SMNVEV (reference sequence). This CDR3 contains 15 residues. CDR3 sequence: CASSPLGGLAYEQYF. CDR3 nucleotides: TGTGCCAGCAGTCCACTCGGTGGACTAGCCTACGAGCAGTACTTC.

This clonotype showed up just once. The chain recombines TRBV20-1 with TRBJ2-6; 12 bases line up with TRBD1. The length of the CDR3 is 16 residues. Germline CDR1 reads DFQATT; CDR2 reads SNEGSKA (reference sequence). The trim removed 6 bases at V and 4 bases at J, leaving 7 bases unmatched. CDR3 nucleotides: TGCAGTGCCCCGGGACAGGGGGCGTCAGGGGCCAACGTCCTGACTTTC. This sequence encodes CSAPGQGASGANVLTF.

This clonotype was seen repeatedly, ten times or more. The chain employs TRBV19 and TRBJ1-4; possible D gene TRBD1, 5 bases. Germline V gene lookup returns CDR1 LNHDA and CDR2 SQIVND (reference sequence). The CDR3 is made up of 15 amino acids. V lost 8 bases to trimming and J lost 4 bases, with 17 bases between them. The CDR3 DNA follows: TGTGCCAGTGGAGCTTCCGGGGCCCTTAATGAAAAACTGTTTTTT. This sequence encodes CASGASGALNEKLFF.

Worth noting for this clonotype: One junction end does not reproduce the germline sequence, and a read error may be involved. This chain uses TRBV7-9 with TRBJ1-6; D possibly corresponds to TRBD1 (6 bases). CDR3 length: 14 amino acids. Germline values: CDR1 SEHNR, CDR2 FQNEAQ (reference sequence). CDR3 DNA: TGCGCCAGCAGCCAATGGACAGCCAATTCACCCCTCCACTTT. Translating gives CASSQWTANSPLHF.

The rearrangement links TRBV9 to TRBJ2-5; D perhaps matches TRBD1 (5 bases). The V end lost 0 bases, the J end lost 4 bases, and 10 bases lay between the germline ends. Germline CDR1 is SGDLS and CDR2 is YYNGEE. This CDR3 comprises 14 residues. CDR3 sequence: CASSVAKGPETQYF. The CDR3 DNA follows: TGTGCCAGCAGCGTAGCTAAGGGGCCAGAGACCCAGTACTTC.

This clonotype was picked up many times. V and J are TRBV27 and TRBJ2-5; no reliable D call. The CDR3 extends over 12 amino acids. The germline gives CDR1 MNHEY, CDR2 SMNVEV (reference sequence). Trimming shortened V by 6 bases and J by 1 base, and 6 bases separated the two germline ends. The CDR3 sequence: CASRGTQETQYF. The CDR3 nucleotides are TGTGCCAGCAGAGGCACCCAAGAGACCCAGTACTTC.

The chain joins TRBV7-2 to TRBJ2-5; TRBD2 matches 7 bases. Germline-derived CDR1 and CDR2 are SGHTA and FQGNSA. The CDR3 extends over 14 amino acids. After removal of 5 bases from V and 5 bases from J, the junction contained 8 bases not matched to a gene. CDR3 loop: CASSPGLVGETQYF. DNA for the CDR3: TGTGCCAGCAGCCCAGGACTAGTTGGTGAGACCCAGTACTTC.

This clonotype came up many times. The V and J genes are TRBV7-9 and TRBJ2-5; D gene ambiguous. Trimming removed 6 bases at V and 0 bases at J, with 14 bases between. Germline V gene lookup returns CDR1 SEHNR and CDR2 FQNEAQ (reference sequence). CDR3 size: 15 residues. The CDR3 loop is CASSPGPGYQETQYF. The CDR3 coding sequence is TGTGCCAGCAGTCCAGGTCCCGGGTACCAAGAGACCCAGTACTTC.

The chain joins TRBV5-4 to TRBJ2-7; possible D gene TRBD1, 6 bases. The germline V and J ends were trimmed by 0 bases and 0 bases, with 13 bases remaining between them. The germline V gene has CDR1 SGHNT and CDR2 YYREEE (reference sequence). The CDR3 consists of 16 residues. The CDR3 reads CASSLGRDMSSYEQYF. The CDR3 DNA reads TGTGCCAGCAGCTTGGGCCGGGACATGAGCTCCTACGAGCAGTACTTC.

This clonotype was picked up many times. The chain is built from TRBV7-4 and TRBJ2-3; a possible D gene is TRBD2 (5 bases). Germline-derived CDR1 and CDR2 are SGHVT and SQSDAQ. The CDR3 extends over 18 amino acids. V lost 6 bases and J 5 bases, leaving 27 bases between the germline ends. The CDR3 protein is CASSPTLLLGGPGDTQYF. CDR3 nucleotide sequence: TGTGCCAGCAGTCCCACGCTTTTACTGGGCGGGCCGGGAGATACGCAGTATTTT.

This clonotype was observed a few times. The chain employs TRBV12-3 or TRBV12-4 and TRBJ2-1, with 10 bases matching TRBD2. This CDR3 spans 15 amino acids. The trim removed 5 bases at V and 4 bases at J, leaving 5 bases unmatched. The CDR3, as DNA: TGTGCCAGCAGTCCAGCGGGGGGGCCTTACAATGAGCAGTTCTTC. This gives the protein CASSPAGGPYNEQFF.

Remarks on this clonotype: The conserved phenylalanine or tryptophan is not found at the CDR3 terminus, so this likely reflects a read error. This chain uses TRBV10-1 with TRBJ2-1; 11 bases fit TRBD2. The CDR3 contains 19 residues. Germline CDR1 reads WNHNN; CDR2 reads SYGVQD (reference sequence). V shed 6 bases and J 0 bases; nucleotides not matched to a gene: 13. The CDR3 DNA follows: TGCGCCAGCAGCCCAGGGGGTAGCGGGGGGGCTAGCTCCTACAATGAGCAGTTCAGA. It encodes CASSPGGSGGASSYNEQFR.

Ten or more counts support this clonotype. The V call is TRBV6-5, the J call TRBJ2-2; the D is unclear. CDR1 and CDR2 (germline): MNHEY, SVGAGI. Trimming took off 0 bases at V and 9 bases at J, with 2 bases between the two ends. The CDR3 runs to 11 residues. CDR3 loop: CASSYSRELFF. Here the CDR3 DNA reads TGTGCCAGCAGTTACTCCCGGGAGCTGTTTTTT.